Below, 30 T cell receptor beta chains from the same sample are listed, as sequenced in a study of blood T cell repertoires in COVID-19. Measured with immunoSEQ multiplex PCR; TCRdb has only the in-frame clones, and not every one. Altogether some 93,000 clones are present, 79% being singletons, with the ten largest covering approximately 25%. Sequencing was carried out using peripheral blood. These receptors came from a human donor in a cohort sampled during active COVID-19.

This chain connects TRBV12-5 to TRBJ2-1; 9 positions agree with TRBD1. This CDR3 has 14 amino acids. The V segment lost 6 bases and the J segment 9 bases; nucleotides outside the gene matches: 9. CDR1 is LGHNT, CDR2 FRNRAP, per germline. DNA for the CDR3: TGTGCTAGTGGACCACAGGGGGCTATGGGTGAGCAGTTCTTC. This gives the protein CASGPQGAMGEQFF.

The genes are TRBV29-1 and TRBJ2-7; 7 bases match TRBD1. The V gene's germline CDR1 is SQVTM and CDR2 ANQGSEA. This CDR3 region has 14 residues. V dropped 8 bases and J dropped 2; count of bases not matched to a gene: 12. CDR3 protein: CSYNTGVPPYEQYF. CDR3 DNA sequence: TGCAGCTACAACACAGGGGTCCCACCCTACGAGCAGTACTTC.

The genes are TRBV18 and TRBJ2-7; D is undetermined. The ends were cut back, 0 bases at V and 7 bases at J, with 13 bases in the middle. Per the germline V gene, CDR1 is KGHSH and CDR2 is LQKENI. This CDR3 has 14 residues. CDR3: CASSPPAGLEEQYF. The CDR3, as DNA: TGTGCCAGCTCACCACCGGCAGGTCTTGAGGAGCAGTACTTC.

The J gene is TRBJ2-2, the V gene TRBV6-2 or TRBV6-3; D unclear. CDR1 MNHEY and CDR2 SVGEGT come from the germline V gene. The CDR3 length is 14 residues. V was trimmed by 5 bases and J by 0 bases, leaving 7 bases between them. The CDR3 nucleotides read TGTGCCAGCAGTCCGGTGGCGAACACCGGGGAGCTGTTTTTT. Protein: CASSPVANTGELFF.

This chain joins TRBV7-8 and TRBJ2-5; 15 positions match TRBD2. Germline-derived CDR1 and CDR2 are SGHVS and FQNEAQ. The CDR3 is 15 amino acids. With V trimmed by 5 bases and J by 5 bases, 3 bases remained unmatched. CDR3 sequence: CASSPGTSGRETQYF. CDR3 nucleotide sequence: TGTGCCAGCAGCCCCGGGACTAGCGGGAGGGAGACCCAGTACTTC.

The chain links TRBV5-1 to TRBJ2-1; 11 nucleotides line up with TRBD2. Germline values: CDR1 SGHRS, CDR2 YFSETQ. The CDR3 is made up of 14 amino acids. V lost 4 bases, J lost 7 bases, and 4 bases stayed unmatched. CDR3 DNA: TGCGCCAGCAGCAGGGGACTAGCGGCTAATGAGCAGTTCTTC. As protein: CASSRGLAANEQFF.

Details on this clone: It is unclear where the CDR3 begins or ends on the DNA, so no DNA is shown, and the CDR3 is as TCRdb lists it. The V call is TRBV7-9, the J call TRBJ2-7; the table assigns TRBD2, which was not confirmed against the DNA. Termini included, the CDR3 measures 14 amino acids. Germline CDR1 SEHNR, CDR2 FQNEAQ (reference sequence). CDR3 sequence: CASSLVASGSVEYF.

The chain is built from TRBV7-9 and TRBJ2-1; D might be TRBD2 (6 bases). There are 13 residues in the CDR3. CDR1 is SEHNR, CDR2 FQNEAQ, per germline (reference sequence). Trimming shortened V by 1 base and J by 15 bases, and 16 bases separated the two germline ends. The CDR3: CASSLDDTGTRFF. The DNA of the CDR3 is TGTGCCAGCAGCTTAGACGACACCGGGACTCGGTTCTTC.

The chain has TRBV9 and TRBJ2-1; D is possibly TRBD2 (6 bases). Per the germline V gene, CDR1 is SGDLS and CDR2 is YYNGEE. Between the trimmed V and J ends, which lost 7 bases and 4 bases, there was a span of 15 bases. The CDR3 is made up of 14 amino acids. CDR3 amino acids: CASSRESRYNEQFF. As DNA, the CDR3 is TGTGCCAGCTCCCGGGAGTCGCGTTACAATGAGCAGTTCTTC. The whole variable domain, remainder taken from reference TRBV9 and TRBJ2-1, is DSGVTQTPKHLITATGQRVTLRCSPRSGDLSVYWYQQSLDQGLQFLIQYYNGEERAKGNILERFSAQQFPDLHSELNLSSLELGDSALYFCASSRESRYNEQFFGPGTRLTVL.

A word on this clone: At one end the junction does not follow the germline gene, possibly because of a read error. The chain has TRBV4-1 and TRBJ1-2; D call uncertain. Germline V lookup: CDR1 MGHRA, CDR2 YSYEKL. This CDR3 is built from 14 residues. Here the CDR3 reads CASSQEIRVGGVRF. The CDR3 DNA sequence: TGCGCCAGCAGCCAAGAGATTCGGGTAGGCGGTGTCCGCTTC.

A note on this clone: Other nucleotide sequences in the sample specify the same CDR3. The chain has TRBV24-1 and TRBJ1-2; D not resolved. Germline CDR1 and CDR2: KGHDR and SFDVKD. Between the trimmed V and J ends, which lost 3 bases and 0 bases, there was a span of 4 bases. The CDR3 totals 13 residues. CDR3 DNA sequence: TGTGCCACCAGTGATCGAGCTAACTATGGCTACACCTTC. It translates to CATSDRANYGYTF.

In this sample, this clone turned up once. V and J are TRBV18 and TRBJ1-6, with 10 bases that match TRBD1. From germline, CDR1 is KGHSH and CDR2 LQKENI. The junction had 3 bases not matched to a gene; V was cut back by 5 bases and J by 5 bases. The CDR3 is 15 amino acids. The CDR3 here is CASSAGTGDNSPLHF. The CDR3 bases are TGTGCCAGCTCAGCCGGGACAGGGGATAATTCACCCCTCCACTTT. The full variable domain, completed using reference TRBV18 and TRBJ1-6, is NAGVMQNPRHLVRRRGQEARLRCSPMKGHSHVYWYRQLPEEGLKFMVYLQKENIIDESGMPKERFSAEFPKEGPSILRIQQVVRGDSAAYFCASSAGTGDNSPLHFGNGTRLTVT.

This clone came up a few times. The rearrangement links TRBV2 to TRBJ2-1; TRBD2 matches 8 bases. Germline CDR1 and CDR2: SNHLY and FYNNEI. Germline trimming cut 3 bases from V and 1 base from J; bases unmatched to any gene: 2. This CDR3 has 15 amino acids. For the CDR3, the DNA is TGTGCCAGCAGTGAGACGGGAGGGTCCTACAATGAGCAGTTCTTC. Residues: CASSETGGSYNEQFF.

In this sample, this clone turned up a few times. CDR3 bases: TGTGCCACCAGCAGAGACCGGGACAGGAGTTACGAGCAGTACTTC. Protein sequence: CATSRDRDRSYEQYF. This chain joins TRBV15 and TRBJ2-7; TRBD1 agrees at 8 bases. With 0 bases clipped from V and 4 bases from J, the junction kept 5 bases outside the gene matches. This CDR3 is built from 15 residues. In germline, CDR1 is LNHNV, CDR2 YYDKDF (reference sequence).

This chain uses TRBV3-1 (or the pseudogene TRBV3-2) with TRBJ1-2, with D possibly matching TRBD1 (5 bases). This CDR3 has 14 amino acids. V was pared by 1 base and J by 5 bases, with 11 bases between. CDR1 is LGHDT and CDR2 is YNNKEL in the germline V gene (reference sequence). CDR3 amino acids: CASSQAGSGYGYTF. Here the CDR3 DNA reads TGTGCCAGCAGCCAAGCAGGGTCTGGGTATGGCTACACCTTC.

The V gene is TRBV5-1, the J gene TRBJ2-7; 14 bases match TRBD2. With V trimmed by 3 bases and J by 3 bases, 5 bases remained unmatched. The CDR3 contains 16 residues. Germline CDR1 is SGHRS and CDR2 is YFSETQ. CDR3 protein: CASSSGLAGDNYEQYF. The CDR3 nucleotides are TGCGCCAGCAGCTCGGGACTAGCGGGGGACAACTACGAGCAGTACTTC. Based on the CDR3 plus reference TRBV5-1 and TRBJ2-7, the full variable domain is KAGVTQTPRYLIKTRGQQVTLSCSPISGHRSVSWYQQTPGQGLQFLFEYFSETQRNKGNFPGRFSGRQFSNSRSEMNVSTLELGDSALYLCASSSGLAGDNYEQYFGPGTRLTVT.

V gene TRBV7-9 combines with J gene TRBJ2-1; 7 positions match TRBD2. The germline CDR1 and CDR2 sequences are SEHNR and FQNEAQ (reference sequence). The CDR3 sequence is 17 residues long. J gave up 0 bases and V 0 bases, and 5 bases lay outside the gene matches. The CDR3 spells CASSLAGRTSSYNEQFF. Written as DNA, the CDR3 is TGTGCCAGCAGCTTAGCCGGGCGGACTAGCTCCTACAATGAGCAGTTCTTC.

This chain links TRBV20-1 with TRBJ2-1; possibly TRBD2 for D (6 bases). Looked up from germline, CDR1 is DFQATT and CDR2 is SNEGSKA (reference sequence). There are 17 residues in the CDR3. The ends were cut back, 3 bases at V and 10 bases at J, with 28 bases in the middle. The CDR3 sequence is CSASRAGSAGGLGEQFF. For the CDR3, the DNA is TGCAGTGCTAGTCGGGCAGGGTCGGCCGGGGGTCTGGGGGAGCAGTTCTTC.

This clone came up a few times. The chain couples TRBV10-1 to TRBJ1-1, with no clear D. V lost 6 bases and J lost 2, with 7 bases in between. Germline loops: CDR1 WNHNN, CDR2 SYGVQD (reference sequence). The CDR3 consists of 12 residues. CDR3 protein: CASRGINTEAFF. The DNA of the CDR3 is TGCGCCAGCAGGGGCATTAACACTGAAGCTTTCTTT.

The chain couples TRBV19 to TRBJ1-5; 9 nucleotides agree with TRBD1. The germline CDR1 and CDR2 sequences are LNHDA and SQIVND (reference sequence). This CDR3 comprises 15 residues. V trimming: 3 bases; J trimming: 5 bases; junction bases outside the gene matches: 5. The DNA for the CDR3 is TGTGCCAGTAGTATCGGGACAGGGTACGATCAGCCCCAGCATTTT. Protein sequence: CASSIGTGYDQPQHF.

The gene calls are TRBV24-1 and TRBJ1-2; D perhaps matches TRBD1 (6 bases). Germline CDR1 KGHDR, CDR2 SFDVKD. Trimming pared 4 bases from V and 8 bases from J, leaving 13 bases between. The CDR3 runs to 13 residues. CDR3 nucleotides: TGTGCCACCAGTGACCGTTACAGGGACGGCTACACCTTC. Translating it yields CATSDRYRDGYTF.

The chain carries TRBV27 and TRBJ2-7; weak D call: TRBD1 (5 bases). Germline loops: CDR1 MNHEY, CDR2 SMNVEV (reference sequence). The CDR3 totals 16 residues. Trimming took 1 base from V and 7 from J, leaving 20 bases between them. CDR3 DNA sequence: TGTGCCAGCAGTTTATTTGGGGCCGTACCCGCCGGGGAGCAGTACTTC. Translated: CASSLFGAVPAGEQYF.

The chain links TRBV7-9 to TRBJ2-5; D not resolved. This CDR3 contains 15 residues. Deletions cut 4 bases from V and 5 bases from J, with 17 bases between. The V gene's germline CDR1 is SEHNR and CDR2 FQNEAQ (reference sequence). CDR3 coding DNA: TGTGCCAGCAGCTCACCCCTCTCCCCCGGGGAGACCCAGTACTTC. As protein: CASSSPLSPGETQYF.

The rearrangement links TRBV9 to TRBJ2-1; the D is unclear. Germline V CDR1 and CDR2: SGDLS, YYNGEE. Trimming shortened V by 3 bases and J by 2 bases, and 6 bases separated the two germline ends. The CDR3 extends over 13 amino acids. The CDR3 here is CASSGETYNEQFF. The CDR3 coding sequence is TGTGCCAGCAGCGGAGAAACCTACAATGAGCAGTTCTTC. Filled out from reference TRBV9 and TRBJ2-1, the complete variable domain reads DSGVTQTPKHLITATGQRVTLRCSPRSGDLSVYWYQQSLDQGLQFLIQYYNGEERAKGNILERFSAQQFPDLHSELNLSSLELGDSALYFCASSGETYNEQFFGPGTRLTVL.

The rearrangement links TRBV20-1 to TRBJ2-1, with D unclear. The germline CDR1 and CDR2 sequences are DFQATT and SNEGSKA (reference sequence). The CDR3 runs to 11 residues. Trimming removed 0 bases at V and 8 bases at J, with 5 bases between. CDR3 loop: CSARESYEQFF. CDR3 nucleotide sequence: TGCAGTGCTAGAGAGAGTTATGAGCAGTTCTTC.

This sequence joins TRBV19 and TRBJ2-7; 9 nucleotides align to TRBD1. This CDR3 region has 14 residues. Germline V CDR1 and CDR2: LNHDA, SQIVND (reference sequence). V lost 6 bases to trimming and J lost 4 bases; unmatched junction nucleotides: 7. In DNA form, the CDR3 reads TGTGCCAGTAGCACCGGGACAGGGATGTACGAGCAGTACTTC. It is translated as CASSTGTGMYEQYF. The entire variable domain, with the rest obtained from reference TRBV19 and TRBJ2-7, is as follows: DGGITQSPKYLFRKEGQNVTLSCEQNLNHDAMYWYRQDPGQGLRLIYYSQIVNDFQKGDIAEGYSVSREKKESFPLTVTSAQKNPTAFYLCASSTGTGMYEQYFGPGTRLTVT.

With regard to this clone: Different DNA sequences within this sample yield the same CDR3. This chain connects TRBV5-1 to TRBJ2-7, with TRBD1 matching 11 bases. With V trimmed by 3 bases and J by 3 bases, 2 bases remained unmatched. This CDR3 has 14 residues. The V gene's germline CDR1 is SGHRS and CDR2 YFSETQ. For the CDR3, the DNA is TGCGCCAGCAGCTCCGGGACAGGGGGCTACGAGCAGTACTTC. As protein: CASSSGTGGYEQYF.

The chain is built from TRBV5-1 and TRBJ2-5; 10 bases line up with TRBD2. This CDR3 spans 14 amino acids. Germline V lookup: CDR1 SGHRS, CDR2 YFSETQ. Losses at the gene ends were 7 bases for V and 5 bases for J; bases not matched to a gene: 8. The CDR3 DNA sequence: TGCGCCAGCCGCTCAGGGACTAGCGAGGAGACCCAGTACTTC. Translated: CASRSGTSEETQYF.

The rearrangement uses TRBV2 and TRBJ2-5, with TRBD2 identical over 7 bases. Germline loops: CDR1 SNHLY, CDR2 FYNNEI. The CDR3 is made up of 13 amino acids. V trimming: 8 bases; J trimming: 5 bases; junction bases outside the gene matches: 8. The CDR3 is CASRGGEEETQYF. CDR3 DNA: TGTGCCAGCCGTGGGGGGGAGGAGGAGACCCAGTACTTC.

This clone was detected only a few times. J is TRBJ2-3 and V is TRBV5-1; 7 positions match TRBD1. V was pared by 6 bases and J by 1 base, with 5 bases of the junction left unmatched. The CDR3 is made up of 14 amino acids. Germline CDR1 and CDR2: SGHRS and YFSETQ. CDR3 protein: CASTGGWGTDTQYF. The CDR3 region has the DNA TGCGCCAGCACAGGGGGATGGGGCACAGATACGCAGTATTTT.